This T cell receptor beta chain was sequenced during a study of T cell responses to AZD1222 COVID-19 vaccine. As for the study in general: The study pooled second doses at about 4 or about 12 weeks. General study results and limits: Clonal diversity may have been underestimated, and the donors were mostly white British, with more females than males. Just a handful of AZD1222 recipients tested seropositive at baseline. In all cases, repertoires were sampled only after the peak T cell response.

This CDR3 spans 14 amino acids. Germline V CDR1 and CDR2: LNHDA, SQIVND (reference sequence). J lost 7 bases, V lost 5 bases, and 8 bases had no gene match. Generated by immunoSEQ multiplex PCR, the TCRdb table keeps only in-frame clones and is missing some. The sample lists 90,000 to 120,000 clones, roughly 90% occurring once. Notes on this clone: Its cognate antigen is unknown.

Sequencing was performed on peripheral blood, taken on day 0 of AZD1222 vaccination. The sequence was obtained from an adult in good health. V and J are TRBV19 and TRBJ1-5, with 7 bases fitting TRBD1. For the CDR3, the DNA is TGTGCCAGTAGTGTACAGGGGAGAGAACAGCCCCAGCATTTT. As protein: CASSVQGREQPQHF.